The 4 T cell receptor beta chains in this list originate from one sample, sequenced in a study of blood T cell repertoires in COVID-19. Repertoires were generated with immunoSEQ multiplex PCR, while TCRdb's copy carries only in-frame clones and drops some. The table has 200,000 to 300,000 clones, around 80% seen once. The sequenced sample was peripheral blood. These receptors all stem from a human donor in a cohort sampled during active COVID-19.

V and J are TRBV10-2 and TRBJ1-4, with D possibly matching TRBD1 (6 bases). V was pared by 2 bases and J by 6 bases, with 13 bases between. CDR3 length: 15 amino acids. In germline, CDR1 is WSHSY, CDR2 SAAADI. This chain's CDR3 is CASSETFRGYEKLFF. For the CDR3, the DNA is TGCGCCAGCAGTGAGACGTTCAGGGGCTATGAAAAACTGTTTTTT.

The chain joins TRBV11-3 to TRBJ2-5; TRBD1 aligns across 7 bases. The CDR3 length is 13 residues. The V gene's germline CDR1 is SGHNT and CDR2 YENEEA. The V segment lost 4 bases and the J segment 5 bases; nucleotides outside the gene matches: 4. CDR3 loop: CASSYRGGETQYF. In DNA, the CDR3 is TGTGCCAGCAGCTACAGGGGCGGGGAGACCCAGTACTTC.

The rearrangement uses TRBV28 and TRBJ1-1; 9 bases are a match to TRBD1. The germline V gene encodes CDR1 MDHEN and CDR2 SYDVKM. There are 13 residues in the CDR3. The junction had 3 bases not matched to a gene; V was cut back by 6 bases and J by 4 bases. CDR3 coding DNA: TGTGCCAGCAGGACAGGGGGATTCACTGAAGCTTTCTTT. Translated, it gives CASRTGGFTEAFF. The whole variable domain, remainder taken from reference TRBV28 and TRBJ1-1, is DVKVTQSSRYLVKRTGEKVFLECVQDMDHENMFWYRQDPGLGLRLIYFSYDVKMKEKGDIPEGYSVSREKKERFSLILESASTNQTSMYLCASRTGGFTEAFFGQGTRLTVV.

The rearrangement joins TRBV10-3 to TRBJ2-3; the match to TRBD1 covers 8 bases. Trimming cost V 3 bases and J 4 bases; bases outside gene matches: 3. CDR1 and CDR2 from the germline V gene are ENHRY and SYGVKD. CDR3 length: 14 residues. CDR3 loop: CAISDPQGADTQYF. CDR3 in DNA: TGTGCCATCAGTGACCCACAGGGGGCAGATACGCAGTATTTT.